A single sample is the source of the 11 T cell receptor beta chains below, sequenced in a study of T cell repertoires in aging, cancer and after chemotherapy. The template was genomic DNA from peripheral blood, not RNA. Multiplex touch-down PCR with TRB-A/B primers amplified rearranged V-D-J TRB sequences. TCRdb re-derived calls from the multiplex PCR reads in MiXCR, one entry per CDR3 protein. The sample contains 950 to 1,500 distinct CDR3 sequences, around 31% of which appear only once. Sequenced material: blood. Receptor source: a human donor with a solid tumor.

Relative to its sample, this clonotype is medium-sized. The chain couples TRBV15 to TRBJ1-1, with a possible D match to TRBD1 (5 bases). The CDR3 has 13 residues. With 3 bases removed from V and 5 bases from J, the gap between germline ends came to 10 bases. Looked up from germline, CDR1 is LNHNV and CDR2 is YYDKDF (reference sequence). CDR3 in amino acids: CATSRGGVTEAFF. In DNA form, the CDR3 reads TGTGCCACCAGCAGGGGGGGGGTTACTGAAGCTTTCTTT.

This clonotype is labeled hyperexpanded. The genes are TRBV30 and TRBJ2-2; no reliable D call. The CDR3 is made up of 14 amino acids. The V and J ends lost 2 bases and 4 bases respectively, with 11 bases between them. Germline V gene sequence: CDR1 GTSNPN, CDR2 SVGIG (reference sequence). As DNA, the CDR3 is TGTGCCTGGAGTTGGTTAGCTGGCACCGGGGAGCTGTTTTTT. Amino acid sequence: CAWSWLAGTGELFF.

The chain is built from TRBV4-2 and TRBJ2-2, with a tentative D call TRBD1 (5 bases). Per germline, CDR1 LGHNA and CDR2 YNFKEQ. The CDR3 spans 11 residues. V lost 10 bases, J lost 7 bases, and 10 bases lay in between. The CDR3 DNA follows: TGTGCCACCGAAAGGGGCGGGGAGCTGTTTTTT. Translating gives CATERGGELFF.

This chain joins TRBV30 and TRBJ1-3; D remains ambiguous. The CDR3 has 14 amino acids. Germline CDR1 GTSNPN, CDR2 SVGIG (reference sequence). V gave up 3 bases and J gave up 0 bases, with 9 bases separating them. The CDR3 bases are TGTGCCTGGAGGGCAGGCTTCTCTGGAAACACCATATATTTT. Amino acids: CAWRAGFSGNTIYF.

This rearrangement joins TRBV7-9 to TRBJ2-7, with D hard to call. The CDR3 is made up of 13 amino acids. The V end lost 4 bases, the J end lost 4 bases, and 11 bases lay between the germline ends. CDR1 and CDR2 from the germline V gene are SEHNR and FQNEAQ (reference sequence). The CDR3 spells CASSSRTEYEQYF. The CDR3 nucleotides are TGTGCCAGCAGCTCCCGGACGGAGTACGAGCAGTACTTC.

This sequence joins TRBV20-1 and TRBJ2-3; perhaps TRBD2 as D (6 bases). V shed 3 bases and J shed 5 bases, with 6 bases lying between them. In germline, CDR1 is DFQATT, CDR2 SNEGSKA (reference sequence). The CDR3 is 11 amino acids. The CDR3 DNA sequence: TGCAGTGCTAGGGAGGGAGATACGCAGTATTTT. It codes for CSAREGDTQYF.

V gene TRBV18 combines with J gene TRBJ1-2, with 7 bases identical to TRBD1. Trimming at V came to 1 base and at J to 6 bases, leaving 5 bases not matched to a gene. The CDR3 runs 14 residues. Germline lookup yields CDR1 KGHSH and CDR2 LQKENI. CDR3 loop: CASSPLGTVDGYTF. DNA for the CDR3: TGTGCCAGCTCACCACTCGGGACAGTCGATGGCTACACCTTC.

The gene calls are TRBV5-5 and TRBJ2-7; 8 bases line up with TRBD1. The V gene end was trimmed by 1 base and the J gene end by 4 bases; junction bases not matched to a gene: 4. The CDR3 covers 14 residues. Per germline, CDR1 SGHKS and CDR2 YYEKEE (reference sequence). The CDR3 reads CASSLLGQGYEQYF. DNA for the CDR3: TGTGCCAGCAGCTTGTTAGGACAGGGTTACGAGCAGTACTTC.

V and J are TRBV5-4 and TRBJ2-1; 7 nucleotides line up with TRBD1. Germline assignment: CDR1 SGHNT and CDR2 YYREEE (reference sequence). V dropped 1 base and J dropped 12; count of bases not matched to a gene: 13. This CDR3 contains 15 residues. The CDR3 sequence is CASSLIQGIPGGQFF. The CDR3 nucleotides are TGTGCCAGCAGCTTGATTCAGGGTATTCCAGGGGGGCAGTTCTTC.

V gene TRBV2 combines with J gene TRBJ2-5, with D possibly matching TRBD2 (6 bases). Germline CDR1 is SNHLY and CDR2 is FYNNEI. This CDR3 is 14 amino acids long. V lost 1 base to trimming and J lost 4 bases, with 10 bases between them. CDR3 nucleotides: TGTGCCAGCAGTGAAGGGCGGGGAATAGAGACCCAGTACTTC. This codes for CASSEGRGIETQYF.

This chain uses TRBV6-2 or TRBV6-3 with TRBJ1-5; D is unclear. This CDR3 is 12 amino acids long. Trimming stripped 10 bases from V and 0 bases from J, with 7 bases between. Germline CDR1 reads MNHEY; CDR2 reads SVGEGT. The CDR3 DNA reads as TGTGCCATCTCTGATAGCAATCAGCCCCAGCATTTT. Translating gives CAISDSNQPQHF.